A single TCR beta chain is shown here with its context. Trimming took off 0 bases at V and 9 bases at J, with 13 bases between the two ends. The germline gives CDR1 SGDLS, CDR2 YYNGEE. This CDR3 is built from 14 residues. Original processing notes: It was from reference gene primer amplification that nucleated cell counts were estimated. Sequencing used immunoSEQ multiplex PCR; TCRdb keeps in-frame clones, though not all of them. V, J and clone size were drawn from that table, and D and trimming were deduced from the DNA. The data show 60,000 to 95,000 clones, roughly 70% seen once. The record originates from a study of blood T cell repertoires in COVID-19. Study at large: Samples of COVID-19 (acute and convalescent) were obtained from the United States, Italy and Spain. The analysed material was cDNA or gDNA that came from T cells, B-cell-depleted T cells, or PBMCs.

The rearrangement links TRBV9 to TRBJ2-1; possibly TRBD1 for D (6 bases). The source is a human donor with acute or convalescent COVID-19. The donor label of this sample is uncertain. Material: peripheral blood. CDR3 region: CASSVGGLAREQFF. Here the CDR3 DNA reads TGTGCCAGCAGCGTAGGGGGGCTAGCACGTGAGCAGTTCTTC.